These T cell receptor beta chains were read from a single sample in a study of CD8+CD57+ T cells in acquired aplastic anemia. TCRdb fed the reads into MiXCR, producing one record per CDR3 protein. The sample yields more than 200,000 distinct CDR3 sequences, almost 50% seen once. Sequencing input: sorted CD4+, CD8+, or CD8+CD57+ T cells (not recorded which) from PBMCs. The origin of the receptors is a human donor with aplastic anemia. Each CDR3 is given with its conserved first and last residue. The D gene is left open where the match is weak. Clone size is given for some rows only: seen once, a few or many times, or a class if the clone is expanded.

cdr3_nt cdr3_aa clone_size j_call d_call v_call
TGCAGCGTCGCAGGGTCCTACAATGAGCAGTTCTTC CSVAGSYNEQFF . TRBJ2-1 . TRBV29-1
TGTGCCAGCAGTGAATTGCTGGATACGCAGTATTTT CASSELLDTQYF . TRBJ2-3 . TRBV25-1
TGTGCCAGCAGCTGGCGCGCTCAGCCCCAGCATTTT CASSWRAQPQHF many TRBJ1-5 . TRBV7-9
TGTGCCAGCAGCGTAGCCCCGGAGACCTACGAGCAGTACTTC CASSVAPETYEQYF few TRBJ2-7 . TRBV9
TGTGCCACCAGTGGGGCGGGATTGGAGCAGTACTTC CATSGAGLEQYF . TRBJ2-7 . TRBV24-1
TGTGCCAGCAGCGTAGGGTCACCGGGAGAGCAGTACTTC CASSVGSPGEQYF . TRBJ2-7 . TRBV7-9
TGTGCCAGCAGCATCTCAGACACTCCTGCTGGAAACACCATATATTTT CASSISDTPAGNTIYF many TRBJ1-3 . TRBV3-1
TGTGCCAGCAGTGAATCCGGGGAGCTGCTTTTT CASSESGELLF . TRBJ2-2 . TRBV6-1
TGCGCCAGCAGACTCCGGACAGGGGATAATTCACCCCCCCACTTT CASRLRTGDNSPPHF . TRBJ1-6 TRBD1 TRBV10-2
TGCGCCAGCAGCTTGGTTGAGGACAATGAGCAGTTCTTC CASSLVEDNEQFF many TRBJ2-1 . TRBV5-1
TGCAGTGCCTCCTTAACAGGGGGGCATGGCTACACCTTC CSASLTGGHGYTF many TRBJ1-2 TRBD1 TRBV20-1
TGTGCCAGCAGACGGGGACTTCGAGAGGACACTGAAGCTTTCTTT CASRRGLREDTEAFF many TRBJ1-1 . TRBV6-5